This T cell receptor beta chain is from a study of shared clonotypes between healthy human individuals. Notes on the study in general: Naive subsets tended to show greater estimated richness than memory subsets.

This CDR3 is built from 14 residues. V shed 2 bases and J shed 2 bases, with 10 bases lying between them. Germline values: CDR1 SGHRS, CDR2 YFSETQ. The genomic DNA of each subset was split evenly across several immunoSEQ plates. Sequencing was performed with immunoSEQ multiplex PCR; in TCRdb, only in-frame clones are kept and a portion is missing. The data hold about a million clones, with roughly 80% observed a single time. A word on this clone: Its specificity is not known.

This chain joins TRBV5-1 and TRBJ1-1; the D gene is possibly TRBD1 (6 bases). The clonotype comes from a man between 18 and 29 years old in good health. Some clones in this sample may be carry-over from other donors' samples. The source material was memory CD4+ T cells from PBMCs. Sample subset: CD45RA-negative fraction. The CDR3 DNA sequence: TGCGCCAGCAGCTTCTCAGGGGATAACACTGAAGCTTTCTTT. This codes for CASSFSGDNTEAFF.